The T cell receptor (beta chain) under discussion was sequenced for a study of TIL therapy for anti-PD-1-resistant metastatic lung cancer. In this sample, this clone turned up once. Germline values: CDR1 MNHEY, CDR2 SVGAGI. With 6 bases removed from V and 5 bases from J, the gap between germline ends came to 8 bases. This CDR3 region has 12 residues. Time point in this sample: pre-treatment sample, taken before nivolumab and TIL therapy. The immunoSEQ assay was v3. Only in-frame clones appear in the TCRdb table, and some are missing; sequencing was by immunoSEQ multiplex PCR. The data contain more than 45,000 clones, about 70% of them singletons.

The sequence derives from a person between 25 and 79 years old with non-small cell lung cancer. The specimen comprised blood, sampled at baseline. The chain carries TRBV6-5 and TRBJ2-4; D ambiguous. CDR3 sequence reads: CASRKGQNIQYF. CDR3 DNA sequence: TGTGCCAGCAGAAAAGGGCAAAACATTCAGTACTTC.